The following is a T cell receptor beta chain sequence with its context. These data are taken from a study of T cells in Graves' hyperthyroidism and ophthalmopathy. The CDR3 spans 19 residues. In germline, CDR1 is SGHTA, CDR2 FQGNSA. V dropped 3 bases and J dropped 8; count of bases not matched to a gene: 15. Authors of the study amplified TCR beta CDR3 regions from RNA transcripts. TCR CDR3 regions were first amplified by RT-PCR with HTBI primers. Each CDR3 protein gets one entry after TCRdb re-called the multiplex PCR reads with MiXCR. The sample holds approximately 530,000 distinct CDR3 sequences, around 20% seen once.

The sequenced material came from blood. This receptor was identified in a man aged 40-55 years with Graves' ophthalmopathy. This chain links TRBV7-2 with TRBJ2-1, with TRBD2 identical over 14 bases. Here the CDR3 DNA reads TGTGCCAGCAGCTTCGGCAACTCCGGGACTAGCGGGAGAGGGCATGAGCAGTTCTTC. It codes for CASSFGNSGTSGRGHEQFF.